A single sample is the source of the 21 T cell receptor beta chains below, sequenced in a study of T cells in women clearing cervical HPV infection. Assay: immunoSEQ multiplex PCR; the TCRdb copy retains only in-frame clones and omits some. In all, the sample yields 40,000 to 60,000 clones. The sample comprised blood buffy coat. The receptors were gathered from a woman between 18 and 70 years old with a cervical HPV16 infection that either progressed to CIN3+ or cleared (not recorded which).

Notes on this clone: The read is 3 residues too short to cover the CDR3 end, so that end is filled in from the germline J gene. The chain carries TRBV5-1 and TRBJ2-7; TRBD2 matches 7 bases. Germline CDR1 and CDR2: SGHRS and YFSETQ. The CDR3 runs 13 residues. Unmatched junction bases numbered 6, after V lost 6 bases and J lost 3 bases. CDR3 amino acids: CASTDTSVYEQYF. Partial CDR3 DNA: TGCGCCAGCACCGACACTAGCGTCTACGAG.

Details on this clone: Coverage ceases 3 residues before the CDR3 finishes, and the germline J gene fills in the end. The rearrangement uses TRBV2 and TRBJ2-4; the match to TRBD1 covers 7 bases. Germline V gene sequence: CDR1 SNHLY, CDR2 FYNNEI. There are 12 residues in the CDR3. CDR3 DNA (partial): TGTGCCAGAGCAGACAGGGCCTATGGT. Residues: CARADRAYG. The full CDR3 sequence reads CARADRAYGQYF.

On this clone itself: The read stops 3 residues short of the end of the CDR3; the missing end is completed from the germline J gene. This chain joins TRBV7-9 and TRBJ2-4, with D possibly matching TRBD1 (6 bases). This CDR3 is 11 amino acids long. CDR1 is SEHNR and CDR2 is FQNEAQ in the germline V gene (reference sequence). The sequenced CDR3 bases are TGTGCCAGCCAACAGGGTCAAGGT. Translation: CASQQGQG. The CDR3, in full, reads CASQQGQGQYF.

On this clone itself: Compared with germline, one end of the junction differs, possibly owing to a read error. The read ends 3 residues before the CDR3 terminus; that terminus is restored from the germline J gene. This sequence joins TRBV7-2 and TRBJ2-1; TRBD1 matches at 11 bases. Germline V CDR1 and CDR2: SGHTA, FQGNSA. CDR3 length: 15 residues. This chain's CDR3 is CASSSWTGGYDEQFF. The covered CDR3 bases are TGTGCCAGCAGCTCCTGGACAGGGGGCTACGATGAG.

Regarding this clone: The read gets to within 3 residues of the CDR3 end, and the germline J gene fills in the rest. The rearrangement joins TRBV2 to TRBJ2-1; D remains unclear. Looked up from germline, CDR1 is SNHLY and CDR2 is FYNNEI. V was shortened by 1 base and J by 9 bases, with 16 bases between the two germline ends. This CDR3 contains 15 residues. The CDR3 DNA, read in part, is TGTGCCAGCAGTGAAGGTGAGGTAGCAGTGGGTGAG. Translating gives CASSEGEVAVGE. The whole CDR3 sequence is CASSEGEVAVGEQFF. Together with reference TRBV2 and TRBJ2-1, the CDR3 gives the full variable domain: EPEVTQTPSHQVTQMGQEVILRCVPISNHLYFYWYRQILGQKVEFLVSFYNNEISEKSEIFDDQFSVERPDGSNFTLKIRSTKLEDSAMYFCASSEGEVAVGEQFFGPGTRLTVL.

In the case of this clone: The sequence runs out 3 residues before the end of the CDR3; the remainder is reconstructed from the germline J gene. The V and J genes are TRBV19 and TRBJ1-1; possibly TRBD1 for D (5 bases). The CDR3 loop spans 13 amino acids. Germline V lookup: CDR1 LNHDA, CDR2 SQIVND (reference sequence). The CDR3 DNA, read in part, is TGTGCCAGTAGTATAGATCGGGGGGGACGA. Residues: CASSIDRGGR. The full CDR3 sequence reads CASSIDRGGRAFF.

Notes on this clone: The read ends 3 residues early relative to the CDR3; the germline J gene fills the gap. The V call is TRBV5-1, the J call TRBJ2-1; maybe TRBD2 (6 bases). CDR1 and CDR2 from the germline V gene are SGHRS and YFSETQ. The CDR3 has 14 amino acids. Trimming shortened V by 4 bases and J by 4 bases, and 12 bases separated the two germline ends. Partial CDR3 DNA: TGCGCCAGCAGCCAGGGACTGATATACAATGAG. This gives the protein CASSQGLIYNE. The full CDR3 reads CASSQGLIYNEQFF. The whole variable domain, filled in from reference TRBV5-1 and TRBJ2-1, reads KAGVTQTPRYLIKTRGQQVTLSCSPISGHRSVSWYQQTPGQGLQFLFEYFSETQRNKGNFPGRFSGRQFSNSRSEMNVSTLELGDSALYLCASSQGLIYNEQFFGPGTRLTVL.

Turning to this clone: From the germline J gene comes the end of the CDR3, since the read stops 3 residues before it. The V and J genes are TRBV7-3 and TRBJ1-1, with a possible D match to TRBD1 (6 bases). The germline V gene encodes CDR1 SGHTA and CDR2 FQGTGA. This CDR3 has 13 residues. Trimming took 3 bases from V and 5 from J, leaving 10 bases between them. CDR3 sequence: CASSFSGATEAFF. Partial CDR3 DNA: TGTGCCAGCAGCTTCTCAGGGGCAACTGAA.

A word on this clone: The read falls 3 residues short of the CDR3 end, and the missing part is taken from the germline J gene. The genes are TRBV4-2 and TRBJ2-3; the match to TRBD2 covers 11 bases. Trimming cost V 1 base and J 6 bases; bases outside gene matches: 3. The CDR3 runs 15 residues. Germline V CDR1 and CDR2: LGHNA, YNFKEQ. The chain's CDR3 is CASSQATSGVDTQYF. CDR3 DNA (partial): TGTGCCAGCAGCCAAGCGACTAGCGGGGTGGATACG.

Regarding this clone: The read terminates 3 residues ahead of where the CDR3 ends, so the germline J gene completes it. The rearrangement joins TRBV6-1 to TRBJ1-1, with 10 bases aligning to TRBD1. The V gene end was trimmed by 4 bases and the J gene end by 5 bases; junction bases not matched to a gene: 4. CDR3 length: 14 amino acids. CDR1 and CDR2 from the germline V gene are MNHNS and SASEGT. CDR3 bases read: TGTGCCAGCAGTGTGACAGGGGGCTGGACTGAA. Amino acids: CASSVTGGWTE. In full, the CDR3 reads CASSVTGGWTEAFF.

Points on this clone: The read finishes 3 residues shy of the CDR3 end, and the germline J gene is used to complete it. V gene TRBV20-1 combines with J gene TRBJ1-4; 7 bases map to TRBD1. Looked up from germline, CDR1 is DFQATT and CDR2 is SNEGSKA (reference sequence). CDR3 size: 14 residues. V dropped 3 bases and J dropped 8; count of bases not matched to a gene: 9. CDR3 in amino acids: CSASEGAGGEKLFF. The sequenced CDR3 bases are TGCAGTGCTAGTGAGGGGGCAGGGGGGGAAAAA.

For this clone: The read terminates 3 residues before the CDR3 end, so the remaining end is supplied by the germline J gene. The chain uses TRBV2 and TRBJ2-6; 7 bases are a match to TRBD1. Germline CDR1 reads SNHLY; CDR2 reads FYNNEI. The CDR3 sequence is 15 residues long. The V gene end was trimmed by 8 bases and the J gene end by 2 bases; junction bases not matched to a gene: 6. CDR3 DNA, as far as it was read: TGTGCCAGCTTACAAGACAGGGCTGGGGCCAACGTC. Translation gives CASLQDRAGANV. The complete CDR3 reads CASLQDRAGANVLTF. The whole variable domain, remainder taken from reference TRBV2 and TRBJ2-6, is EPEVTQTPSHQVTQMGQEVILRCVPISNHLYFYWYRQILGQKVEFLVSFYNNEISEKSEIFDDQFSVERPDGSNFTLKIRSTKLEDSAMYFCASLQDRAGANVLTFGAGSRLTVL.

Worth noting for this clone: The CDR3 is cut off 3 residues early in the read; its end comes from the germline J gene. The chain has TRBV19 and TRBJ1-4, with D possibly being TRBD1 (5 bases). Trimming shortened V by 7 bases and J by 3 bases, and 12 bases separated the two germline ends. Looked up from germline, CDR1 is LNHDA and CDR2 is SQIVND (reference sequence). This CDR3 is built from 14 residues. This CDR3 is CASNRGDANEKLFF. The CDR3 DNA, read in part, is TGTGCCAGTAATCGAGGGGATGCTAATGAAAAA.

About this clone itself: The CDR3 end falls 3 residues outside the read, so it is completed with the germline J gene. V gene TRBV5-6 combines with J gene TRBJ2-7; 9 positions agree with TRBD2. V lost 4 bases, J lost 4 bases, and 9 bases stayed unmatched. The CDR3 length is 15 residues. Germline V lookup: CDR1 SGHDT, CDR2 YYEEEE. The sequenced part of the CDR3 DNA is TGTGCCAGCAGCACTTCCGGGACTAGCAGGTACGAG. Encoded protein: CASSTSGTSRYE. The entire CDR3 protein reads CASSTSGTSRYEQYF.

In the case of this clone: From the germline J gene comes the end of the CDR3, since the read stops 3 residues before it. This chain uses TRBV7-3 with TRBJ1-2; D unclear. This CDR3 has 15 residues. Germline CDR1 is SGHTA and CDR2 is FQGTGA. The part of the CDR3 DNA that was read is TGTGCCAGCAGCTTAGATGCTAAAGCAGACTCCGGC. Translating gives CASSLDAKADSG. The whole CDR3 protein is CASSLDAKADSGYTF.

Concerning this clone: The read gets to within 3 residues of the CDR3 end, and the germline J gene fills in the rest. This rearrangement joins TRBV18 to TRBJ2-7, with D maybe TRBD1 (5 bases). V lost 0 bases and J lost 3, with 6 bases in between. Germline V gene sequence: CDR1 KGHSH, CDR2 LQKENI. CDR3 size: 13 residues. Here the CDR3 reads CASSPPDSYEQYF. CDR3 DNA (partial): TGTGCCAGCTCACCACCTGACAGCTACGAG.

Remarks on this clone: Read coverage stops 3 residues before the CDR3 terminus; the germline J gene supplies the remainder. The gene calls are TRBV10-2 and TRBJ2-5; TRBD1 matches at 7 bases. The CDR3 contains 13 residues. Losses at the gene ends were 8 bases for V and 5 bases for J; bases not matched to a gene: 8. Germline CDR1 and CDR2: WSHSY and SAAADI. This chain's CDR3 is CASLQGVRETQYF. The DNA read from the CDR3 is TGCGCCAGCCTCCAGGGGGTGCGTGAGACC.

Concerning this clone: The read is 3 residues too short to cover the CDR3 end, so that end is filled in from the germline J gene. This sequence joins TRBV4-1 and TRBJ2-7; the D is unclear. Trimming cost V 0 bases and J 5 bases, with 5 bases left between them. The CDR3 has 12 residues. CDR1 is MGHRA, CDR2 YSYEKL, per germline. CDR3 DNA, as far as it was read: TGCGCCAGCAGCCAAGAAGAGGACGAG. Its protein product is CASSQEEDE. In full, the CDR3 reads CASSQEEDEQYF.

Concerning this clone itself: Read coverage stops 3 residues before the CDR3 terminus; the germline J gene supplies the remainder. The chain carries TRBV13 and TRBJ2-3, with D possibly being TRBD1 or TRBD2 (5 bases each). Germline V gene data show CDR1 as PRHDT and CDR2 as FYEKMQ (reference sequence). The V end lost 8 bases, the J end lost 4 bases, and 7 bases lay between the germline ends. The CDR3 sequence is 11 residues long. The CDR3: CASEGSDTQYF. The sequenced part of the CDR3 DNA is TGTGCCAGCGAGGGGTCAGATACG. Full variable domain (rest looked up from reference TRBV13 and TRBJ2-3): AAGVIQSPRHLIKEKRETATLKCYPIPRHDTVYWYQQGPGQDPQFLISFYEKMQSDKGSIPDRFSAQQFSDYHSELNMSSLELGDSALYFCASEGSDTQYFGPGTRLTVL.

In the case of this clone: The observed sequence ends 3 residues before the CDR3 terminus, with the missing tail filled in from the germline J gene. The chain employs TRBV7-9 and TRBJ2-3; weak D call: TRBD1 (6 bases). CDR1 SEHNR and CDR2 FQNEAQ come from the germline V gene (reference sequence). There are 14 residues in the CDR3. The chain's CDR3 is CASSSGTYEETQYF. The CDR3 DNA, read in part, is TGTGCCAGCAGCTCCGGGACATATGAAGAGACG.

With respect to this clone: The read is 3 residues too short to cover the CDR3 end, so that end is filled in from the germline J gene. The chain is built from TRBV2 and TRBJ2-5; 10 bases fit TRBD1. This CDR3 contains 14 residues. Looked up from germline, CDR1 is SNHLY and CDR2 is FYNNEI. The J segment lost 4 bases and the V segment lost 7 bases, leaving 6 bases of the junction unmatched. CDR3 sequence reads: CASTARTGGETQYF. Partial CDR3 DNA: TGTGCCAGCACCGCCCGGACAGGGGGAGAGACC.